The entry below gives a single T cell receptor beta chain sequence along with its context. A single count supports this clonotype. Which antigen it targets is not known. Nothing much larger sits one base from this clone, and base qualities are not available. One read alone is weak evidence. RNA was extracted using the RNeasy kit, and roughly 0.5 to 1 microgram was reverse transcribed with random hexamers. TCR beta CDR3 regions were amplified with the immunoSEQ multiplex PCR assay covering 54 Vbeta and 13 Jbeta segments. PCR amplification bias was corrected by using a synthetic template baseline for primer optimization and computational correction. The authors processed their data as follows. Only productive sequences were kept, with reads annotated to V, D and J genes according to IMGT and analyzed in immunoSEQ Analyzer. Clonality was computed as one minus Shannon entropy normalized by log2 of the number of productive unique sequences. Public and private clones were assessed among the 100 most prevalent clones of each patient and control. A clone was defined as Susac-specific if it was absent from the healthy and MS cohorts, from some 980 published viral clones and from other ImmuneACCESS disease sequences. The public sequencing data were trimmed at Q25 with fastp and processed into clonotypes with MiXCR by TCRdb, which kept only in-frame beta chains. When rows share a CDR3 protein, they turn into one entry using the most common DNA and genes. The V and J calls and clone size come from TCRdb's table, not from the authors' own analysis. Across this sample there are under 200,000 distinct CDR3 sequences, with under 95% seen only once. 0.1% of the sample is in the top ten clones.

These data originate in a study of CD8 T cells in Susac syndrome (dated by TCRdb to between 2019 and 2020). About the study as a whole: Whether CD8+ T cell activation and differentiation in Susac syndrome was antigen driven was tested using repertoire sequencing. General study outcomes and caveats: The number of individuals in the TCR sequencing and HLA analysis was acknowledged as relatively small.

Sequences MDHEN (CDR1) and SYDVKM (CDR2) are obtained from the germline V gene. Clipping removes 5 bases from V and 7 bases from J, with 9 as the unmatched junction base count. Inclusive of the bounding cysteine and phenylalanine, the CDR3 is 14 residues long. This entry keeps only the CDR3 DNA: 42 bases, framed from base 1. Peripheral blood CD8+ and CD4+ T cells from healthy donors, Susac syndrome patients and multiple sclerosis patients were profiled by high-throughput TCR beta sequencing. Healthy donors were age- and sex-matched controls. CD8+ TEMRA cells were enriched by FACS, while bulk CD8+ and CD4+ T cells were purified by magnetic negative isolation. Blood was collected in EDTA tubes and processed within 24 hours, with PBMCs isolated through density gradient centrifugation. PBMCs intended for TCR sequencing were cryopreserved in liquid nitrogen and thawed later in a water bath at 37 degrees C. Purity of sorted or isolated CD4+, CD8+ and CD8+ TEMRA cells was at least 90%.

In this chain, TRBV28 is recombined with TRBJ1-2; TRBD1 lines up with 8 middle nucleotides. The TCR sequence derives from a human donor in good health. The sample was CD4+ T cells from PBMCs. This receptor carries the CDR3 CASSTNQGARGYTF. The nucleotide sequence is given as TGTGCCAGCAGTACAAACCAGGGGGCGCGTGGCTACACCTTC.